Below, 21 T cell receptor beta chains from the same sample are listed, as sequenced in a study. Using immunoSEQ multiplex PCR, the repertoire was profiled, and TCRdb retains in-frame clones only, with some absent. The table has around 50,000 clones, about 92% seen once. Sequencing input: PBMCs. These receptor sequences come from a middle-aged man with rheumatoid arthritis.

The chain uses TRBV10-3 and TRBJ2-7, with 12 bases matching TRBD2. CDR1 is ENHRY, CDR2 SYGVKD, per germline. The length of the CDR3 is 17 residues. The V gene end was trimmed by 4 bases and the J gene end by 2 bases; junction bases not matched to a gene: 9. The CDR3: CAISASWTSGDAYEQYF. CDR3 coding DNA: TGTGCCATCAGTGCCTCATGGACTAGCGGGGACGCCTACGAGCAGTACTTC.

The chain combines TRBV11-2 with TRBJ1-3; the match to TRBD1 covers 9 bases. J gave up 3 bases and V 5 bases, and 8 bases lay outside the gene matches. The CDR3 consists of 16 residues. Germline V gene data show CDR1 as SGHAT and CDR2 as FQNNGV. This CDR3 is CASSAGQGGGGNTIYF. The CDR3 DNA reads TGTGCCAGCAGCGCGGGACAGGGAGGTGGTGGAAACACCATATATTTT.

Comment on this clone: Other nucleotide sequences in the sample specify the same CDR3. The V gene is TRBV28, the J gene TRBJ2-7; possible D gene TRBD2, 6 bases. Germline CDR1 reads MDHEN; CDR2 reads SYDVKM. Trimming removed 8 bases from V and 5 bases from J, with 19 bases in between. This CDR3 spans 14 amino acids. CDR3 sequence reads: CASWPGTGVNEQYF. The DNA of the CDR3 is TGTGCCAGCTGGCCCGGGACGGGGGTGAACGAGCAGTACTTC.

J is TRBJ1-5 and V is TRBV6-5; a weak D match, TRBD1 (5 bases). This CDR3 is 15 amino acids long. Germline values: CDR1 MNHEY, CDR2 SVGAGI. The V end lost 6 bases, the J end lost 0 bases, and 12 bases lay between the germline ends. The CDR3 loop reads CASRDPGDSNQPQHF. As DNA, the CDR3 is TGTGCCAGCAGGGATCCGGGGGATAGCAATCAGCCCCAGCATTTT.

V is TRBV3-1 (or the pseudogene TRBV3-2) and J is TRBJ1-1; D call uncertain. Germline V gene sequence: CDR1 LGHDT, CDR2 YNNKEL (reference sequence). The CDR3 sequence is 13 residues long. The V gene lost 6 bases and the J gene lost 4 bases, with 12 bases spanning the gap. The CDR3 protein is CASSLGRGTEAFF. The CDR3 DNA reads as TGTGCCAGCAGTCTTGGGCGAGGCACTGAAGCTTTCTTT.

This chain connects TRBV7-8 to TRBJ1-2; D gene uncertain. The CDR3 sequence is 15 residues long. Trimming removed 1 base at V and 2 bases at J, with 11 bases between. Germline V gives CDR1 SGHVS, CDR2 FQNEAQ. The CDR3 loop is CASSLGPDLNYGYTF. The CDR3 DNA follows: TGTGCCAGCAGCTTAGGACCAGATTTGAACTATGGCTACACCTTC.

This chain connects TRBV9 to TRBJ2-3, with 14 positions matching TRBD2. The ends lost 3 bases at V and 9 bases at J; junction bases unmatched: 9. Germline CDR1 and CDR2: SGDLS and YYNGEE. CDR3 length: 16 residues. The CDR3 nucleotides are TGTGCCAGCAGCGAGCAGGGACTAGCGGGGGTAGGGACGCAGTATTTT. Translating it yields CASSEQGLAGVGTQYF.

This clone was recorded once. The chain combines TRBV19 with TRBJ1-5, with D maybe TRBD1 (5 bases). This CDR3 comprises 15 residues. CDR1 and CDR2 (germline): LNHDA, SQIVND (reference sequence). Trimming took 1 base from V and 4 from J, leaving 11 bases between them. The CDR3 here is CASSIVEAGNQPQHF. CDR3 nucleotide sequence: TGTGCCAGTAGTATAGTTGAGGCAGGGAATCAGCCCCAGCATTTT.

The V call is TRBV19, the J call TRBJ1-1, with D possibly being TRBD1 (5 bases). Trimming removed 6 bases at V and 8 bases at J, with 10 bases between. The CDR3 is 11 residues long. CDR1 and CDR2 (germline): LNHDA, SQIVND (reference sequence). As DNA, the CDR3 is TGTGCCAGTAGATTAAGGGGAGAAGCTTTCTTT. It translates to CASRLRGEAFF.

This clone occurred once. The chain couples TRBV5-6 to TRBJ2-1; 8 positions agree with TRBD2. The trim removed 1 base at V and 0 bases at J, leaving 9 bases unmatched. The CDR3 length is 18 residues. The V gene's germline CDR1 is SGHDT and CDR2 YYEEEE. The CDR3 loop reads CASSLPPAGVRSYNEQFF. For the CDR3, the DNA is TGTGCCAGCAGCTTGCCTCCAGCGGGGGTTCGCTCCTACAATGAGCAGTTCTTC.

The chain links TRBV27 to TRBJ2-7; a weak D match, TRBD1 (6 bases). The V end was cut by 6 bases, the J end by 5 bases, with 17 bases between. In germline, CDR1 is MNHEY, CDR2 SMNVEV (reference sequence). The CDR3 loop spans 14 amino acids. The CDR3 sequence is CASSFSLHRDEQYF. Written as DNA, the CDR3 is TGTGCCAGCAGCTTTTCCTTACACAGGGACGAGCAGTACTTC.

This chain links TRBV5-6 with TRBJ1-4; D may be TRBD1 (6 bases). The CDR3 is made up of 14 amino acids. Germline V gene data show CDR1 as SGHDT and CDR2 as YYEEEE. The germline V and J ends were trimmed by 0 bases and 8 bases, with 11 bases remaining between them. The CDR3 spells CASSLGGLGEKLFF. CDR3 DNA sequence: TGTGCCAGCAGCTTGGGGGGGCTAGGAGAAAAACTGTTTTTT.

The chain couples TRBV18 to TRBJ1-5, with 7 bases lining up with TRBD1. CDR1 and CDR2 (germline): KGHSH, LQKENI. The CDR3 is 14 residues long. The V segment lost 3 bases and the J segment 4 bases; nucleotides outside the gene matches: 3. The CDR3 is CASSPTGTNQPQHF. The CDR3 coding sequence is TGTGCCAGCTCACCGACAGGGACAAATCAGCCCCAGCATTTT.

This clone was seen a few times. DNA of the CDR3: TGTGCCAGTAGCAGGGGTTCCTACGAGCAGTACTTC. Residues: CASSRGSYEQYF. V and J are TRBV19 and TRBJ2-7; weak D call: TRBD1 (6 bases). The V and J ends lost 6 bases and 1 base respectively, with 7 bases between them. The CDR3 has 12 residues. The germline gives CDR1 LNHDA, CDR2 SQIVND (reference sequence).

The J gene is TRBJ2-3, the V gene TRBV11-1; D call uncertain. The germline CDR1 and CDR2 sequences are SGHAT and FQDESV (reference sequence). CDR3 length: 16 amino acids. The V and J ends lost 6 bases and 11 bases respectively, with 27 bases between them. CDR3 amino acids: CASRKEMGVGPMGQYF. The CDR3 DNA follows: TGTGCCAGCAGAAAGGAGATGGGTGTAGGTCCAATGGGGCAGTATTTT.

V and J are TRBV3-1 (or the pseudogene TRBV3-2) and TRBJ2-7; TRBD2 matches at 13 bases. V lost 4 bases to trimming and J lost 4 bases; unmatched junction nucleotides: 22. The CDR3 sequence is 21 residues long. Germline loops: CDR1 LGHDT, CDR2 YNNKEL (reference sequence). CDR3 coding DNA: TGTGCCAGCAGCCCGGGGGGAAAACTCGGGACTAGCGGGATTAAGCTTTACGAGCAGTACTTC. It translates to CASSPGGKLGTSGIKLYEQYF.

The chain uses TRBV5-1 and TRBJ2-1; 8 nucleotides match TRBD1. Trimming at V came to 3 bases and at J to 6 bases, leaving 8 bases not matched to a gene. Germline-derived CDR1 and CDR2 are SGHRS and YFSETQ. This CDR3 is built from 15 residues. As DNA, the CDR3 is TGCGCCAGCAGCTCGGGGCCAGGGGGCTCCAATGAGCAGTTCTTC. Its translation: CASSSGPGGSNEQFF. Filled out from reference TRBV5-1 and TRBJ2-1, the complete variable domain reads KAGVTQTPRYLIKTRGQQVTLSCSPISGHRSVSWYQQTPGQGLQFLFEYFSETQRNKGNFPGRFSGRQFSNSRSEMNVSTLELGDSALYLCASSSGPGGSNEQFFGPGTRLTVL.

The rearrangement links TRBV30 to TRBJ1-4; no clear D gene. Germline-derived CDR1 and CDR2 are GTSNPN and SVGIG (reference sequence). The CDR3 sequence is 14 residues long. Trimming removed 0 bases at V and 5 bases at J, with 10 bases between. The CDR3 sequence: CAWSVGRINEKLFF. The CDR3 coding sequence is TGTGCCTGGAGTGTTGGCAGGATAAATGAAAAACTGTTTTTT.

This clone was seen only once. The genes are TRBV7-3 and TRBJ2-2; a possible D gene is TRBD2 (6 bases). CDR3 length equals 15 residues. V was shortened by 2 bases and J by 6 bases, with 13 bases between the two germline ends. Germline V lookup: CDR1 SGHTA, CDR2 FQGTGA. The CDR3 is CASSLDPTGAGELFF. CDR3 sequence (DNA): TGTGCCAGCAGCTTAGACCCTACGGGAGCCGGGGAGCTGTTTTTT.

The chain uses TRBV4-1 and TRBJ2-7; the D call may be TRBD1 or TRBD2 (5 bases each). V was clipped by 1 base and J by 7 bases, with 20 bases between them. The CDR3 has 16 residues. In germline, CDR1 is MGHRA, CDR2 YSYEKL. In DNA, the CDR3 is TGCGCCAGCAGCCAAGGGAACAGAGGGGCAAATCGGGAGCAGTACTTC. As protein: CASSQGNRGANREQYF.

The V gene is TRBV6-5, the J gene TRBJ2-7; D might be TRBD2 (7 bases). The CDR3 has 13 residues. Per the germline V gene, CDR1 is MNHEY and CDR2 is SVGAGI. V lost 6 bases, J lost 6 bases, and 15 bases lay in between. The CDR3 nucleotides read TGTGCCAGCAGCCCATCGAGGGGGGGCGAGCAGTACTTC. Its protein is CASSPSRGGEQYF.